This T cell receptor beta chain was retrieved from a study of shared clonotypes between healthy human individuals. This clone has a handful of counts. The sample carries other DNA sequences with the same CDR3. CDR1 and CDR2 (germline): MNHEY, SMNVEV (reference sequence). CDR3 length: 14 amino acids. V lost 4 bases to trimming and J lost 1 base, with 8 bases between them. CD45RO-negative, CCR7-selected cells formed the naive CD8 fraction, which excluded terminally differentiated effector memory CD45RA+ cells. Here immunoSEQ multiplex PCR was the method, and the copy in TCRdb shows in-frame clones only, minus some. The sample contains about 2.1 million clones, 93% of which appear only once.

Sample: naive CD8+ T cells from PBMCs. The clonotype comes from a young man in good health. Some clones in this sample may be carry-over from other donors' samples. The chain couples TRBV27 to TRBJ1-5; weak D call: TRBD1 (6 bases). This CDR3 is CASSYQGSNQPQHF. In nucleotides, the CDR3 is TGTGCCAGCAGTTATCAGGGGAGCAATCAGCCCCAGCATTTT.